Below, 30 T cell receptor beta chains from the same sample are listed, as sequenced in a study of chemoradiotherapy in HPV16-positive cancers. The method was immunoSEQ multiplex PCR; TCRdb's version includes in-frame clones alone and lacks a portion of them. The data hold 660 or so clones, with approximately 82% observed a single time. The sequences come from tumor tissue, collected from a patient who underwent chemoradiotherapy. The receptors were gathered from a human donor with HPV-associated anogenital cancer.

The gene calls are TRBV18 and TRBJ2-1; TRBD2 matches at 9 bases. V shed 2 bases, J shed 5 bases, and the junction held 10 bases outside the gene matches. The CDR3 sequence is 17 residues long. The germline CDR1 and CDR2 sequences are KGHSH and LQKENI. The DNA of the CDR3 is TGTGCCAGCTCACCAACCTTGGCCAGCGGGGGGAACAATGAGCAGTTCTTC. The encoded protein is CASSPTLASGGNNEQFF. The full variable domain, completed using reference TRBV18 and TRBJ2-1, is NAGVMQNPRHLVRRRGQEARLRCSPMKGHSHVYWYRQLPEEGLKFMVYLQKENIIDESGMPKERFSAEFPKEGPSILRIQQVVRGDSAAYFCASSPTLASGGNNEQFFGPGTRLTVL.

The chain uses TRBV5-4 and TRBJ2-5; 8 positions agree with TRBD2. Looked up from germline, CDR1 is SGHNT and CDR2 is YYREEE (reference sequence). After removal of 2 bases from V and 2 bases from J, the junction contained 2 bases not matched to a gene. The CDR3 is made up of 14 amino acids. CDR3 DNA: TGTGCCAGCAGCTTTAGCGGGGCACAAGAGACCCAGTACTTC. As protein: CASSFSGAQETQYF.

Here the CDR3 reads CASSEAGPNTGELFF. The CDR3 DNA follows: TGTGCCAGCAGTGAAGCGGGACCGAACACCGGGGAGCTGTTTTTT. The chain is built from TRBV2 and TRBJ2-2; the D gene could be TRBD1 or TRBD2 (5 bases each). The CDR3 length is 15 residues. Germline V CDR1 and CDR2: SNHLY, FYNNEI. V shed 0 bases and J shed 0 bases, with 5 bases lying between them.

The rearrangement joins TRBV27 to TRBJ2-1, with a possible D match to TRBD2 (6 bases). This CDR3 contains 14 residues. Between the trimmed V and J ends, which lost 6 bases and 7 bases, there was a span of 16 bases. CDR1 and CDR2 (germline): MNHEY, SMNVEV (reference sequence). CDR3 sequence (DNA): TGTGCCAGCAGCGGGACTCCCGCGGGGAATGAGCAGTTCTTC. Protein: CASSGTPAGNEQFF.

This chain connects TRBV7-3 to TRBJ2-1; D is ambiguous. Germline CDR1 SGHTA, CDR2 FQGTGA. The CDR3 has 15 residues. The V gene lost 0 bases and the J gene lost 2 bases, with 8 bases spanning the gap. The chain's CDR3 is CASSLTNSPYNEQFF. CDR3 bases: TGTGCCAGCAGCTTAACAAACTCACCCTACAATGAGCAGTTCTTC. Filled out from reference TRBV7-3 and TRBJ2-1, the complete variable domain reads GAGVSQTPSNKVTEKGKYVELRCDPISGHTALYWYRQSLGQGPEFLIYFQGTGAADDSGLPNDRFFAVRPEGSVSTLKIQRTERGDSAVYLCASSLTNSPYNEQFFGPGTRLTVL.

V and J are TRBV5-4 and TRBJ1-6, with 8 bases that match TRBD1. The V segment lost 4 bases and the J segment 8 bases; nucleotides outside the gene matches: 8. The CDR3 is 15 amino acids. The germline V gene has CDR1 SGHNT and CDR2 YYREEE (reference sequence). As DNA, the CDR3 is TGTGCCAGCAGCACACAAGGACAGGGCTATTCACCCCTCCACTTT. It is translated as CASSTQGQGYSPLHF.

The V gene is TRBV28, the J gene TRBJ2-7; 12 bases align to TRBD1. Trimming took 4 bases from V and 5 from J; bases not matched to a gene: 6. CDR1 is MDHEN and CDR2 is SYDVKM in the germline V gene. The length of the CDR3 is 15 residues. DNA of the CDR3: TGTGCCAGCAGTTCGCCGGGACAGGGGGCCCACGAGCAGTACTTC. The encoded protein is CASSSPGQGAHEQYF.

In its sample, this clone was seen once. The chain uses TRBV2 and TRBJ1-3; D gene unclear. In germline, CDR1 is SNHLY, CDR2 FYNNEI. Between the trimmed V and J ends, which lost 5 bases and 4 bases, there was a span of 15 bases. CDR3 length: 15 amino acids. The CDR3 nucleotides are TGTGCCAGCAGTAGGGTGGCGACGGGAGGAAACACCATATATTTT. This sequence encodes CASSRVATGGNTIYF. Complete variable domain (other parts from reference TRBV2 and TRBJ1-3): EPEVTQTPSHQVTQMGQEVILRCVPISNHLYFYWYRQILGQKVEFLVSFYNNEISEKSEIFDDQFSVERPDGSNFTLKIRSTKLEDSAMYFCASSRVATGGNTIYFGEGSWLTVV.

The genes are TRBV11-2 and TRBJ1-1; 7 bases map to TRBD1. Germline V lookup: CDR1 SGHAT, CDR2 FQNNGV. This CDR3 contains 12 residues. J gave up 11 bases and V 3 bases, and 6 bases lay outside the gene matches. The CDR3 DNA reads TGTGCCAGCAGCTTCGAGGGGGCGGTCGCTTTCTTT. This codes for CASSFEGAVAFF.

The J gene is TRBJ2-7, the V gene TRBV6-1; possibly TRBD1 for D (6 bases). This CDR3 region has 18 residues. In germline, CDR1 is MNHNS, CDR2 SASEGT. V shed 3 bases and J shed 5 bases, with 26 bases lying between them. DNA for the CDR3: TGTGCCAGCAGTGAGTTAAGGGGCGGACAGTATCTTCTCCACGAGCAGTACTTC. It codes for CASSELRGGQYLLHEQYF.

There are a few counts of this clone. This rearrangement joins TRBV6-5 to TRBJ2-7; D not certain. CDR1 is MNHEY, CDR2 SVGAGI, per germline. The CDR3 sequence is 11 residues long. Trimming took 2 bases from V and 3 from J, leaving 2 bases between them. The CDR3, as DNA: TGTGCCAGCAGTTACAACTACGAGCAGTACTTC. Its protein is CASSYNYEQYF.

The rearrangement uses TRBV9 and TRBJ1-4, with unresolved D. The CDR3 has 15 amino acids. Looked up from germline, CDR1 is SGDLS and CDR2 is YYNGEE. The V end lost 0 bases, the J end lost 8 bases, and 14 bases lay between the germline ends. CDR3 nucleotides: TGTGCCAGCAGCGTAGGCCCAGGTGGAGGGGAAAAACTGTTTTTT. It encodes CASSVGPGGGEKLFF.

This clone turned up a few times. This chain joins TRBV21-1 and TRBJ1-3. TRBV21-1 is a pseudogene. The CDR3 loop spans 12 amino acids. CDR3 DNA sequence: TGTGCCAGCAGCAAATCTGGAAACACCATATATTTT. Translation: CASSKSGNTIYF.

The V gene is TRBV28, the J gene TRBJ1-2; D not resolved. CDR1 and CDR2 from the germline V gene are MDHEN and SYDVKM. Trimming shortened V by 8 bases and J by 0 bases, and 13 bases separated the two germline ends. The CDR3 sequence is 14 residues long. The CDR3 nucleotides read TGTGCCAGCTTTCCCCCGGGCTCTAACTATGGCTACACCTTC. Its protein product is CASFPPGSNYGYTF.

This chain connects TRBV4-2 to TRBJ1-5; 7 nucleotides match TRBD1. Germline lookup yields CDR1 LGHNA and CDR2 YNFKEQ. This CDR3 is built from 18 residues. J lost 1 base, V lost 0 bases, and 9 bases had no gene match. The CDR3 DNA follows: TGTGCCAGCAGCCAAGAAGGGTTCAGGGGGGCGAGCAATCAGCCCCAGCATTTT. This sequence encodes CASSQEGFRGASNQPQHF.

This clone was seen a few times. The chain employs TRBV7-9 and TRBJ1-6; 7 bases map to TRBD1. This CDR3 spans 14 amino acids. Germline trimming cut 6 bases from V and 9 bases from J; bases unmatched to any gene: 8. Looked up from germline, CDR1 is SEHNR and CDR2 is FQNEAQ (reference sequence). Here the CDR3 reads CASRGTEAISPLHF. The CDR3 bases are TGTGCCAGCAGGGGGACAGAGGCCATTTCACCCCTCCACTTT.

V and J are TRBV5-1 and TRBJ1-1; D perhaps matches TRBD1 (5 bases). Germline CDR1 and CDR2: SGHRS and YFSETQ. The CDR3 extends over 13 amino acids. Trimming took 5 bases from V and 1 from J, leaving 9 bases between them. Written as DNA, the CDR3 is TGCGCCAGCAGTGGGGACTGGAACACTGAAGCTTTCTTT. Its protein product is CASSGDWNTEAFF.

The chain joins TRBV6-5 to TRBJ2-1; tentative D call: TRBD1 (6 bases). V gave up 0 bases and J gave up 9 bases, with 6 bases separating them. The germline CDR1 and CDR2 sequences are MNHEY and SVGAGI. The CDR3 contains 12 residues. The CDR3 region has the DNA TGTGCCAGCAGTTACTCAGGGGGTGAGCAGTTCTTC. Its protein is CASSYSGGEQFF.

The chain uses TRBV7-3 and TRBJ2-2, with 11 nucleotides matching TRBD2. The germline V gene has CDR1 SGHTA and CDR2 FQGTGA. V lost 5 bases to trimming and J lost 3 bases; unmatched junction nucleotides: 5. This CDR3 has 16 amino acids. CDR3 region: CASSPSSGGDTGELFF. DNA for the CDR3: TGTGCCAGCAGCCCGAGTAGCGGGGGGGACACCGGGGAGCTGTTTTTT.

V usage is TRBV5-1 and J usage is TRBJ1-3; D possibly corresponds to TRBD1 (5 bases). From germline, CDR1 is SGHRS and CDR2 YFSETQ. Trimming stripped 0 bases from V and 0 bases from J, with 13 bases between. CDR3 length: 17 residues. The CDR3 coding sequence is TGCGCCAGCAGCTTGGGGCTATCCAGGGCCTCTGGAAACACCATATATTTT. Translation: CASSLGLSRASGNTIYF.

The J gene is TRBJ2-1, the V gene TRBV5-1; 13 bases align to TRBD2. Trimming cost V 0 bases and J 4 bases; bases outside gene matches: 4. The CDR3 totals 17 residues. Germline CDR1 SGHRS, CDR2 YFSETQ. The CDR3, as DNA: TGCGCCAGCAGCTTGGATCCACTAGCGGGGGGGTACAATGAGCAGTTCTTC. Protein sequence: CASSLDPLAGGYNEQFF.

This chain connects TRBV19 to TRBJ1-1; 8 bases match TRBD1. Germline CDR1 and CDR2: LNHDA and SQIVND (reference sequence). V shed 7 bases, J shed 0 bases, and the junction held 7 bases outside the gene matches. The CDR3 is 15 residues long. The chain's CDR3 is CASIPQGAVNTEAFF. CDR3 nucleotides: TGTGCCAGTATCCCGCAGGGGGCCGTGAACACTGAAGCTTTCTTT.

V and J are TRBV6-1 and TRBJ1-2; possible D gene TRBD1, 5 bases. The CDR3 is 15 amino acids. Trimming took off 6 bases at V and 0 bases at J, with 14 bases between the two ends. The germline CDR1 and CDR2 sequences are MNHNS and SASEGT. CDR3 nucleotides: TGTGCCAGCAGGAAAGACAGTATAGCTAACTATGGCTACACCTTC. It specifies CASRKDSIANYGYTF.

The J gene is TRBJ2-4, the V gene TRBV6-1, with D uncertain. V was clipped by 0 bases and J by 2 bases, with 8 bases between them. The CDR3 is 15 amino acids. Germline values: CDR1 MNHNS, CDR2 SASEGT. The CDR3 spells CASSEAQRPKNIQYF. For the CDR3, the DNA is TGTGCCAGCAGTGAAGCCCAACGGCCCAAAAACATTCAGTACTTC.

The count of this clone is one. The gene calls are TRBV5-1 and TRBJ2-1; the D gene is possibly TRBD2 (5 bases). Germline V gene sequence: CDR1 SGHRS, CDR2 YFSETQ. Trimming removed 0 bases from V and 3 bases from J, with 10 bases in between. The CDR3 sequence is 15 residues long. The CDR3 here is CASSLGTAGYNEQFF. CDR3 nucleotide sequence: TGCGCCAGCAGCTTGGGGACGGCGGGCTACAATGAGCAGTTCTTC.

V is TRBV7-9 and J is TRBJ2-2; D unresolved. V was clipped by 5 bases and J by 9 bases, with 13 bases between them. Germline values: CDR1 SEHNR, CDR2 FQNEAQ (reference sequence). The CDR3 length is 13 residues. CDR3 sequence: CASSTPSTRELFF. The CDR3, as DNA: TGTGCCAGCAGCACGCCATCAACCCGGGAGCTGTTTTTT.

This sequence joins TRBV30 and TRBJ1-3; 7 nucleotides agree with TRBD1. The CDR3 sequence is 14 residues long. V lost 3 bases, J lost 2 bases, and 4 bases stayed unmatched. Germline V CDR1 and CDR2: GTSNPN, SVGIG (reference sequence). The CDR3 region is CAWRRQGAGNTIYF. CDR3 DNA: TGTGCCTGGAGGAGACAGGGTGCTGGAAACACCATATATTTT.

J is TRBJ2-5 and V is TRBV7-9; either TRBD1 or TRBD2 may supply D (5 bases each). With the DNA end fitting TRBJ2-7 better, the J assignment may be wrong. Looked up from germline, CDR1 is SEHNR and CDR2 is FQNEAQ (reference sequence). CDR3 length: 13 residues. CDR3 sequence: CASSSQGVAEQYF. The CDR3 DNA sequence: TGTGCCAGCAGTAGCCAGGGAGTAGCCGAGCAGTACTTC.

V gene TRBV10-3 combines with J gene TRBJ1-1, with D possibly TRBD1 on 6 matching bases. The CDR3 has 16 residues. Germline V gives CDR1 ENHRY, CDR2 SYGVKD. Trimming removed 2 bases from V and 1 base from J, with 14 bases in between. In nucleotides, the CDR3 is TGTGCCATCAGTGAGATTGGGGGGCGAAGGAACACTGAAGCTTTCTTT. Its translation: CAISEIGGRRNTEAFF.

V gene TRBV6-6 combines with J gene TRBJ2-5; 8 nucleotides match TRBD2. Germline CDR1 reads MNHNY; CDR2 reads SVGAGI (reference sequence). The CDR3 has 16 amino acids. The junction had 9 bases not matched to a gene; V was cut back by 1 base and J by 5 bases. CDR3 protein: CASSYLLRGGRETQYF. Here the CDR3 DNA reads TGTGCCAGCAGTTACTTACTTCGGGGGGGCCGGGAGACCCAGTACTTC.